This passage covers 21 T cell receptor beta chains from one sample sequenced in a study of blood T cells in healthy people across ages. For the second PCR, which ran for roughly 7 to 11 cycles, a sample-barcoded 5' primer and a J-beta primer mix were used. Via MiXCR, TCRdb re-called the 5' RACE reads, giving one row per CDR3 protein. Here the sample spans some 640,000 distinct CDR3 sequences, about 52% being singletons. Sequencing input: blood. All receptors derive from an older woman in good health.

This clonotype has just a few counts. The chain has TRBV7-2 and TRBJ2-1; 9 bases agree with TRBD2. Matching the DNA end better, TRBJ2-7 makes the J call doubtful. This CDR3 is 15 amino acids long. Germline lookup yields CDR1 SGHTA and CDR2 FQGNSA. Here the CDR3 DNA reads TGTGCCAGCAGCTTAGAGGGACTAGCCTACAATGAGCAGTACTTC. It yields the protein CASSLEGLAYNEQYF.

The genes are TRBV11-2 and TRBJ2-3; the D gene is possibly TRBD2 (6 bases). Germline V gives CDR1 SGHAT, CDR2 FQNNGV. V dropped 6 bases and J dropped 4 bases, with 8 bases sitting between them. This CDR3 is built from 12 residues. The CDR3 region has the DNA TGTGCCAGCAGACTAGCTGCAGATACGCAGTATTTT. Its protein is CASRLAADTQYF.

This clonotype was seen more than once but under ten times. This sequence joins TRBV29-1 and TRBJ2-3; 7 nucleotides match TRBD1. After removal of 4 bases from V and 4 bases from J, the junction contained 5 bases not matched to a gene. The CDR3 totals 13 residues. From germline, CDR1 is SQVTM and CDR2 ANQGSEA. The CDR3 is CSVATGASDTQYF. The DNA for the CDR3 is TGCAGCGTTGCAACAGGGGCTTCAGATACGCAGTATTTT.

J is TRBJ2-7 and V is TRBV7-9, with TRBD1 matching 7 bases. This CDR3 has 15 residues. The V segment lost 4 bases and the J segment 0 bases; nucleotides outside the gene matches: 6. In germline, CDR1 is SEHNR, CDR2 FQNEAQ (reference sequence). The CDR3 DNA follows: TGTGCCAGCAGCTACCTCCGACAGGGCTCCTACGAGCAGTACTTC. This encodes CASSYLRQGSYEQYF.

The J gene is TRBJ1-5, the V gene TRBV20-1; 7 bases map to TRBD1. The ends lost 0 bases at V and 6 bases at J; junction bases unmatched: 11. Germline CDR1 is DFQATT and CDR2 is SNEGSKA (reference sequence). This CDR3 has 16 amino acids. CDR3 loop: CSARDSGRDSLQPQHF. CDR3 nucleotide sequence: TGCAGTGCTAGAGACTCCGGTCGGGACAGTCTTCAGCCCCAGCATTTT.

This clonotype was counted a few times. The rearrangement joins TRBV20-1 to TRBJ1-2; D may be TRBD1 (5 bases). Trimming removed 0 bases from V and 4 bases from J, with 15 bases in between. CDR1 is DFQATT, CDR2 SNEGSKA, per germline (reference sequence). This CDR3 has 15 residues. Here the CDR3 reads CSAREGLPGIYGYTF. The CDR3 DNA reads TGCAGTGCTAGAGAGGGGCTACCGGGGATCTATGGCTACACCTTC.

This clonotype occurred a few times. The V and J genes are TRBV7-2 and TRBJ2-1, with D unresolved. CDR1 is SGHTA and CDR2 is FQGNSA in the germline V gene. The germline V and J ends were trimmed by 4 bases and 14 bases, with 12 bases remaining between them. The CDR3 totals 11 residues. The CDR3 region has the DNA TGTGCCAGCAGCTCCCTTGTCCGGGAGTTCTTC. It translates to CASSSLVREFF.

The sample holds a few counts of this clonotype. This chain connects TRBV9 to TRBJ1-5, with D possibly TRBD1 on 5 matching bases. V gave up 2 bases and J gave up 3 bases, with 9 bases separating them. CDR3 length: 14 amino acids. Per germline, CDR1 SGDLS and CDR2 YYNGEE. As DNA, the CDR3 is TGTGCCAGCAGCGTTACAGGTGCCAATCAGCCCCAGCATTTT. Encoded protein: CASSVTGANQPQHF.

This clonotype was seen only a few times. The chain joins TRBV20-1 to TRBJ2-1; 13 bases are a match to TRBD2. V trimming: 3 bases; J trimming: 7 bases; junction bases outside the gene matches: 6. This CDR3 comprises 15 residues. CDR1 and CDR2 from the germline V gene are DFQATT and SNEGSKA (reference sequence). Here the CDR3 reads CSASRTSGSRNEQFF. The CDR3 nucleotides read TGCAGTGCTAGTCGGACTAGCGGGAGTAGGAATGAGCAGTTCTTC.

J is TRBJ2-7 and V is TRBV24-1, with 11 bases aligning to TRBD1. Near its end, the DNA agrees better with TRBJ2-5, so the J call may be wrong. The CDR3 consists of 16 residues. Germline CDR1 reads KGHDR; CDR2 reads SFDVKD. In DNA form, the CDR3 reads TGTGCCACCAGTGATTTGAGGACAGGGGGCGTCGAGACCCAGTACTTC. This gives the protein CATSDLRTGGVETQYF.

The V and J genes are TRBV20-1 and TRBJ2-5, with 8 positions matching TRBD1. With 4 bases clipped from V and 5 bases from J, the junction kept 9 bases outside the gene matches. Germline V lookup: CDR1 DFQATT, CDR2 SNEGSKA (reference sequence). The CDR3 is 14 amino acids. CDR3 in amino acids: CSAKPGQARETQYF. Here the CDR3 DNA reads TGCAGTGCTAAACCGGGACAGGCTCGGGAGACCCAGTACTTC.

This clonotype was found a few times. Since a much larger clone is just one base distant, this may be a read error. This chain joins TRBV2 and TRBJ1-1; tentatively, D is TRBD1 (6 bases). V was clipped by 4 bases and J by 0 bases, with 6 bases between them. The CDR3 totals 13 residues. Germline assignment: CDR1 SNHLY and CDR2 FYNNEI. The CDR3 nucleotides are TGTGCCAGCAGTGGGGACATGAACACTGAAGCTTTCTTT. Translation: CASSGDMNTEAFF.

The V and J genes are TRBV6-6 and TRBJ1-6; D gene ambiguous. Germline loops: CDR1 MNHNY, CDR2 SVGAGI (reference sequence). The CDR3 has 11 residues. The V end lost 5 bases, the J end lost 16 bases, and 12 bases lay between the germline ends. DNA for the CDR3: TGTGCCAGCAGTGACGTCGAACCTCTCCACTTT. Its translation is CASSDVEPLHF.

A remark on this clonotype: Given a much more abundant clone one base away, this may be a read error. This chain connects TRBV14 to TRBJ2-7; possible D gene TRBD2, 5 bases. V was shortened by 1 base and J by 7 bases, with 20 bases between the two germline ends. From germline, CDR1 is SGHDN and CDR2 FVKESK. This CDR3 region has 16 residues. The CDR3 sequence: CASSQGGRRLGNEQYF. The CDR3, as DNA: TGTGCCAGCAGCCAAGGCGGGCGGCGCCTCGGCAATGAGCAGTACTTC.

The chain carries TRBV27 and TRBJ1-4; D is uncertain. The germline CDR1 and CDR2 sequences are MNHEY and SMNVEV (reference sequence). V dropped 1 base and J dropped 6 bases, with 6 bases sitting between them. The CDR3 runs 13 residues. For the CDR3, the DNA is TGTGCCAGCAGTTTATGGGCGGATGAAAAACTGTTTTTT. The encoded protein is CASSLWADEKLFF.

The V and J genes are TRBV7-2 and TRBJ2-7; no clear D gene. Per germline, CDR1 SGHTA and CDR2 FQGNSA. Trimming shortened V by 9 bases and J by 5 bases, and 17 bases separated the two germline ends. The CDR3 length is 13 residues. Written as DNA, the CDR3 is TGTGCCAGTCGCCAGGCTAGTCAGCACGAGCAGTACTTC. Residues: CASRQASQHEQYF. Filled out from reference TRBV7-2 and TRBJ2-7, the complete variable domain reads GAGVSQSPSNKVTEKGKDVELRCDPISGHTALYWYRQSLGQGLEFLIYFQGNSAPDKSGLPSDRFSAERTGGSVSTLTIQRTQQEDSAVYLCASRQASQHEQYFGPGTRLTVT.

The rearrangement joins TRBV13 to TRBJ2-5, with D tentatively TRBD1 (6 bases). V lost 3 bases and J 0 bases, leaving 8 bases between the germline ends. CDR3 size: 14 residues. Germline CDR1 reads PRHDT; CDR2 reads FYEKMQ (reference sequence). CDR3 protein: CASSLRTDQETQYF. Here the CDR3 DNA reads TGTGCCAGCAGCTTGAGGACAGACCAAGAGACCCAGTACTTC.

Here the CDR3 DNA reads TGCAGTGCTAGAGATGGTGGCCGCCTCGGGTATAATTCACCCCTCCACTTT. Residues: CSARDGGRLGYNSPLHF. The chain recombines TRBV20-1 with TRBJ1-6; unclear D gene. The CDR3 is made up of 17 amino acids. The V gene's germline CDR1 is DFQATT and CDR2 SNEGSKA (reference sequence). V was pared by 0 bases and J by 4 bases, with 16 bases between.

There are a few counts of this clonotype. The CDR3 spells CSARESTGPYNEQFF. CDR3 bases: TGCAGTGCTAGGGAAAGTACAGGGCCATACAATGAGCAGTTCTTC. The chain uses TRBV20-1 and TRBJ2-1; D is possibly TRBD1 (6 bases). Trimming shortened V by 3 bases and J by 4 bases, and 16 bases separated the two germline ends. This CDR3 contains 15 residues. Germline assignment: CDR1 DFQATT and CDR2 SNEGSKA (reference sequence).

The gene calls are TRBV18 and TRBJ2-2; TRBD2 matches at 12 bases. The CDR3 runs to 18 residues. Germline values: CDR1 KGHSH, CDR2 LQKENI. Trimming cost V 4 bases and J 8 bases; bases outside gene matches: 14. Here the CDR3 reads CASSLSSGRARSTGELFF. Here the CDR3 DNA reads TGTGCCAGCTCACTTTCTAGCGGGAGGGCCAGGTCCACTGGGGAGCTGTTTTTT.

This clonotype was seen only once. This chain joins TRBV2 and TRBJ2-7; 10 nucleotides agree with TRBD2. After removal of 6 bases from V and 5 bases from J, the junction contained 7 bases not matched to a gene. CDR1 SNHLY and CDR2 FYNNEI come from the germline V gene. This CDR3 spans 14 amino acids. CDR3 in amino acids: CASRPSGRTDEQYF. The CDR3 DNA sequence: TGTGCCAGCAGGCCTAGCGGGAGAACCGACGAGCAGTACTTC. The full variable domain, in which reference TRBV2 and TRBJ2-7 provide the parts outside the CDR3, is EPEVTQTPSHQVTQMGQEVILRCVPISNHLYFYWYRQILGQKVEFLVSFYNNEISEKSEIFDDQFSVERPDGSNFTLKIRSTKLEDSAMYFCASRPSGRTDEQYFGPGTRLTVT.